Below are 20 T cell receptor beta chains sequenced from a single sample in a study of cytomegalovirus exposure and HLA in healthy donors. Assay used: immunoSEQ multiplex PCR; TCRdb lists only in-frame clones, some missing. The repertoire holds 55,000 to 75,000 clones, 90% to 95% seen once, with approximately 3.4% in the top ten. Sequenced material: PBMCs. These receptors all stem from a man younger than 35 in good health and CMV-seronegative.

This sequence joins TRBV7-8 and TRBJ2-6; D is possibly TRBD1 (6 bases). The germline V and J ends were trimmed by 4 bases and 12 bases, with 16 bases remaining between them. This CDR3 is 14 amino acids long. Germline V CDR1 and CDR2: SGHVS, FQNEAQ. CDR3 DNA: TGTGCCAGCAGCTATGACAGGATGAAGGGCGTCCTGACTTTC. Amino acids: CASSYDRMKGVLTF.

The chain employs TRBV19 and TRBJ2-3; tentative D call: TRBD2 (6 bases). CDR1 is LNHDA and CDR2 is SQIVND in the germline V gene (reference sequence). The CDR3 is 17 amino acids. Trimming removed 5 bases from V and 4 bases from J, with 22 bases in between. CDR3 bases: TGTGCCAGTAGTGCCTCGGGCCCGGGGAGGTCTGCAGATACGCAGTATTTT. This translates into CASSASGPGRSADTQYF.

This clone has a count of ten or more. The chain recombines TRBV6-4 with TRBJ2-2; no reliable D call. Germline values: CDR1 MRHNA, CDR2 SNTAGT. The V end was cut by 4 bases, the J end by 1 base, with 4 bases between. The CDR3 totals 13 residues. Here the CDR3 reads CASSAGNTGELFF. CDR3 DNA: TGTGCCAGCAGTGCAGGGAACACCGGGGAGCTGTTTTTT.

The V call is TRBV27, the J call TRBJ2-7, with 12 bases matching TRBD2. The CDR3 contains 16 residues. The germline CDR1 and CDR2 sequences are MNHEY and SMNVEV (reference sequence). Trimming at V came to 6 bases and at J to 2 bases, leaving 8 bases not matched to a gene. CDR3 protein: CASSLTLAGGPYEQYF. The DNA of the CDR3 is TGTGCCAGCAGCCTGACCCTAGCGGGAGGGCCCTACGAGCAGTACTTC.

The rearrangement links TRBV11-2 to TRBJ2-7, with 9 positions matching TRBD2. The CDR3 loop spans 16 amino acids. With 5 bases clipped from V and 6 bases from J, the junction kept 14 bases outside the gene matches. CDR1 SGHAT and CDR2 FQNNGV come from the germline V gene. As DNA, the CDR3 is TGTGCCAGCAGCGCCCGTACGGTTAGCGGGAGTCCCGAGCAGTACTTC. It encodes CASSARTVSGSPEQYF.

This sequence joins TRBV18 and TRBJ1-4; D uncertain. Germline assignment: CDR1 KGHSH and CDR2 LQKENI. The CDR3 is made up of 12 amino acids. Trimming shortened V by 3 bases and J by 8 bases, and 7 bases separated the two germline ends. As DNA, the CDR3 is TGTGCCAGCTCACCGGAGAGGGAAAAACTGTTTTTT. Translated: CASSPEREKLFF.

This clone was counted only a few times. This chain uses TRBV6-5 with TRBJ1-2, with a possible D match to TRBD1 (5 bases). CDR3 size: 16 residues. V lost 0 bases and J lost 2, with 13 bases in between. Germline V gene sequence: CDR1 MNHEY, CDR2 SVGAGI. The CDR3 loop reads CASSYSGGGGNYGYTF. The CDR3 DNA reads TGTGCCAGCAGTTACTCGGGGGGGGGAGGGAACTATGGCTACACCTTC.

V and J are TRBV6-5 and TRBJ1-2, with D perhaps TRBD1 (6 bases). The germline CDR1 and CDR2 sequences are MNHEY and SVGAGI. Trimming left V 11 bases short and J 2 bases short, with 21 bases between. CDR3 length: 15 residues. CDR3 sequence reads: CARPRAHRANYGYTF. The DNA for the CDR3 is TGTGCCCGCCCTCGGGCTCACAGGGCCAACTATGGCTACACCTTC.

V is TRBV10-3 and J is TRBJ1-1; 7 bases align to TRBD1. The germline CDR1 and CDR2 sequences are ENHRY and SYGVKD. Trimming removed 4 bases from V and 5 bases from J; junction bases left unmatched: 4. The CDR3 has 13 amino acids. This CDR3 is CAISAGGWTEAFF. CDR3 nucleotides: TGTGCCATCAGTGCAGGGGGGTGGACTGAAGCTTTCTTT.

Notes on this clone: The junction and the germline gene differ at one end; a read error may be behind it. This chain uses TRBV7-7 with TRBJ2-5; 14 bases match TRBD2. The CDR3 length is 17 residues. CDR1 and CDR2 (germline): SSHAT, FNYEAQ (reference sequence). CDR3: CASSPGTSGSGIETQYF. The DNA of the CDR3 is TGTGCTAGCAGCCCGGGGACTAGCGGGAGTGGGATAGAGACCCAGTACTTC. The variable domain in full, with the rest retrieved from reference TRBV7-7 and TRBJ2-5, is GAGVSQSPRYKVTKRGQDVTLRCDPISSHATLYWYQQALGQGPEFLTYFNYEAQPDKSGLPSDRFSAERPEGSISTLTIQRTEQRDSAMYRCASSPGTSGSGIETQYFGPGTRLLVL.

The chain combines TRBV6-6 with TRBJ1-2; no clear D gene. V dropped 10 bases and J dropped 8 bases, with 14 bases sitting between them. The germline gives CDR1 MNHNY, CDR2 SVGAGI (reference sequence). The CDR3 consists of 11 residues. The CDR3 spells CAIQAIAGYTF. The CDR3 nucleotides are TGTGCCATTCAGGCCATCGCGGGCTACACCTTC.

This chain connects TRBV6-4 to TRBJ2-2; possibly TRBD2 for D (6 bases). The length of the CDR3 is 14 residues. V was clipped by 6 bases and J by 3 bases, with 11 bases between them. CDR1 MRHNA and CDR2 SNTAGT come from the germline V gene. The CDR3 nucleotides are TGTGCCAGCAGGGGGGACTCACACACCGGGGAGCTGTTTTTT. As protein: CASRGDSHTGELFF.

The chain is built from TRBV20-1 and TRBJ2-5, with D unresolved. Trimming removed 4 bases at V and 4 bases at J, with 7 bases between. CDR1 is DFQATT and CDR2 is SNEGSKA in the germline V gene (reference sequence). CDR3 size: 11 residues. In DNA, the CDR3 is TGCAGTGCTATGCGGAGAGAGACCCAGTACTTC. Protein: CSAMRRETQYF.

The J gene is TRBJ2-5, the V gene TRBV2; 10 bases map to TRBD1. In germline, CDR1 is SNHLY, CDR2 FYNNEI. The CDR3 length is 13 residues. The V gene end was trimmed by 6 bases and the J gene end by 5 bases; junction bases not matched to a gene: 3. Here the CDR3 reads CASSGQGGETQYF. The CDR3 nucleotides read TGTGCCAGCAGCGGACAGGGGGGTGAGACCCAGTACTTC. Looking up the rest from reference TRBV2 and TRBJ2-5 gives the full variable domain: EPEVTQTPSHQVTQMGQEVILRCVPISNHLYFYWYRQILGQKVEFLVSFYNNEISEKSEIFDDQFSVERPDGSNFTLKIRSTKLEDSAMYFCASSGQGGETQYFGPGTRLLVL.

V gene TRBV30 combines with J gene TRBJ1-2; no definite D call. CDR3 length: 12 residues. CDR1 is GTSNPN, CDR2 SVGIG, per germline (reference sequence). The V end lost 0 bases, the J end lost 8 bases, and 10 bases lay between the germline ends. The CDR3 sequence is CAWSVQYQGYTF. In nucleotides, the CDR3 is TGTGCCTGGAGTGTACAGTATCAAGGCTACACCTTC. Combining the CDR3 with reference TRBV30 and TRBJ1-2 gives the whole variable domain SQTIHQWPATLVQPVGSPLSLECTVEGTSNPNLYWYRQAAGRGLQLLFYSVGIGQISSEVPQNLSASRPQDRQFILSSKKLLLSDSGFYLCAWSVQYQGYTFGSGTRLTVV.

The V and J genes are TRBV28 and TRBJ2-7, with unresolved D. V lost 5 bases to trimming and J lost 0 bases, with 8 bases between them. The CDR3 extends over 13 amino acids. Germline V CDR1 and CDR2: MDHEN, SYDVKM. The CDR3 DNA sequence: TGTGCCAGCAGTCCCGGTCCCTCCTACGAGCAGTACTTC. Translating gives CASSPGPSYEQYF.

The V call is TRBV7-9, the J call TRBJ2-1; 15 bases align to TRBD2. J was trimmed by 9 bases and V by 4 bases; bases with no gene match: 7. Germline V gene sequence: CDR1 SEHNR, CDR2 FQNEAQ (reference sequence). CDR3 size: 16 residues. Here the CDR3 DNA reads TGTGCCAGCAGCTCCGGACTAGCGGGAGGGTCAGGTGAGCAGTTCTTC. Its protein is CASSSGLAGGSGEQFF.

The V and J genes are TRBV10-3 and TRBJ2-7, with D perhaps TRBD1 (6 bases). This CDR3 has 15 residues. Between the trimmed V and J ends, which lost 6 bases and 5 bases, there was a span of 20 bases. Germline V gene sequence: CDR1 ENHRY, CDR2 SYGVKD. The CDR3 loop is CAISGPNRVGDEQYF. In DNA form, the CDR3 reads TGTGCCATCAGCGGACCTAACAGGGTGGGAGACGAGCAGTACTTC.

This clone has only one observation. The chain uses TRBV10-3 and TRBJ2-3; the D is unclear. The germline gives CDR1 ENHRY, CDR2 SYGVKD. With 8 bases removed from V and 1 base from J, the gap between germline ends came to 10 bases. The CDR3 consists of 13 residues. The CDR3 nucleotides read TGTGCCATCGGCGAACGGGGCACAGATACGCAGTATTTT. It encodes CAIGERGTDTQYF.

The CDR3 loop is CASSEMESAGELFF. CDR3 DNA sequence: TGTGCCAGCAGTGAGATGGAGAGCGCCGGGGAGCTGTTTTTT. The chain employs TRBV6-5 and TRBJ2-2; D remains ambiguous. Germline V gene lookup returns CDR1 MNHEY and CDR2 SVGAGI. Trimming removed 5 bases from V and 6 bases from J, with 13 bases in between. This CDR3 has 14 amino acids.